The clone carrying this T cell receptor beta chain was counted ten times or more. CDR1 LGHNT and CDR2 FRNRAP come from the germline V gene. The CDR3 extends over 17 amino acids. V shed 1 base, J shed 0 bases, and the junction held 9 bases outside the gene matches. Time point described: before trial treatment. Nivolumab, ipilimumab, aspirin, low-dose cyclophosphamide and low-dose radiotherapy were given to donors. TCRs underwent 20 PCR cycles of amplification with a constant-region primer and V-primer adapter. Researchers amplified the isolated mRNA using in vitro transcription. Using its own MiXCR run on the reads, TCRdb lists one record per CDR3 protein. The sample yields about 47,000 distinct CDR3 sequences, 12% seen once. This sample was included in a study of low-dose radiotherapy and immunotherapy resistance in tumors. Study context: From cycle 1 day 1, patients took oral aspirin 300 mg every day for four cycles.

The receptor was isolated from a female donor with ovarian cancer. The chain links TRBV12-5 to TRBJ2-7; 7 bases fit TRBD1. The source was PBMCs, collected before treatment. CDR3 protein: CASGLAAFRDSSYEQYF. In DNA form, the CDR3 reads TGTGCTAGTGGTTTGGCCGCCTTTCGGGACAGCTCCTACGAGCAGTACTTC.